This T cell receptor (beta chain) was identified during a study of T-cell reconstitution after alpha-beta-depleted transplantation in children. This clonotype showed up many times. Per the germline V gene, CDR1 is DFQATT and CDR2 is SNEGSKA (reference sequence). Deletions cut 0 bases from V and 4 bases from J, with 16 bases between. The CDR3 runs 16 residues. Unique molecular identifiers were used to barcode this TCRbeta library. TCRdb re-derived calls from the PCR reads in MiXCR, one entry per CDR3 protein. The sample contains roughly 610,000 distinct CDR3 sequences, about 11% of which appear only once.

This receptor was taken from a human donor who donated a stem cell graft to a child with acute myeloid leukemia. This specimen consisted of PBMCs from the stem cell graft donor, obtained from the stem cell graft. The chain joins TRBV20-1 to TRBJ2-1; TRBD2 is a possible D gene (6 bases). This CDR3 reads CSARDSGAAGYNEQFF. In DNA form, the CDR3 reads TGCAGTGCTAGAGATTCTGGAGCGGCGGGGTACAATGAGCAGTTCTTC.